The rows below give T cell receptor beta chains drawn from one sample of a study of blood T cell repertoires in COVID-19. Repertoires were generated with immunoSEQ multiplex PCR, while TCRdb's copy carries only in-frame clones and drops some. The sample contains tens of thousands of clones, around 93% of which appear only once. The sample comprised peripheral blood. The receptors stem from a man in his forties or fifties with acute or convalescent COVID-19. CDR3s include the opening cysteine and the closing phenylalanine or tryptophan.

CDR3,J,V
CASSSPQGRSNYGYTF,TRBJ1-2,TRBV9
CASNFEGTRADGYTF,TRBJ1-2,TRBV5-1
CASSQDSSNQPQHF,TRBJ1-5,TRBV7-2
CATSRGPAGGTDTQYF,TRBJ2-3,TRBV15
CAISATNTGELFF,TRBJ2-2,TRBV10-3
CASSFQGFTEAFF,TRBJ1-1,TRBV7-2
CATSDPLPGFTDTQYF,TRBJ2-3,TRBV24-1
CASRDRGEYF,TRBJ2-5,TRBV27
CASSQDRAFREQYF,TRBJ2-7,TRBV18
CAWSPLEGTNYGYTF,TRBJ1-2,TRBV30
CSVEWGRGQSNQPQHF,TRBJ1-5,TRBV29-1
CASSLNPDNQPQHF,TRBJ1-5,TRBV5-5
CASSHRGRGGTDTQYF,TRBJ2-3,TRBV3-1/TRBV3-2
CASSLQGSYEQYF,TRBJ2-7,TRBV5-4
CASSLRGGNTIYF,TRBJ1-3,TRBV5-8
CASSDRGNQPQHF,TRBJ1-5,TRBV27
CASSLWGGGTEPSIKGYTF,TRBJ1-2,TRBV7-2
CASSSGVESPLHF,TRBJ1-6,TRBV28
CASSDRFEPARDTQYF,TRBJ2-3,TRBV10-2
CASSLAAGQDEQYF,TRBJ2-7,TRBV5-4
CASSLAGGPNTEAFF,TRBJ1-1,TRBV18
CASSVGSDRTYEQYF,TRBJ2-7,TRBV9
CASSGLAGGPNNEQFF,TRBJ2-1,TRBV5-1
CASTRRTRQGPANYGYTF,TRBJ1-2,TRBV21-1
CASSADGNSGNTIYF,TRBJ1-3,TRBV19
CASSLEVRGGLAKNIQYF,TRBJ2-4,TRBV7-2
CASSLSGTGNTIYF,TRBJ1-3,TRBV19
CASSWGGVSWSTEAFF,TRBJ1-1,TRBV7-2
CASNPGPSNQPQHF,TRBJ1-5,TRBV6-5
CASSLGTLEAFF,TRBJ1-1,TRBV5-4
CASSQDLTDRPREAFF,TRBJ1-1,TRBV4-1
CASSDSGGIIDEQYF,TRBJ2-7,TRBV25-1
CASSQDQFPGLARTDTQYF,TRBJ2-3,TRBV4-2
CASGGLDEQYF,TRBJ2-7,TRBV10-2
CASSYLAGLAITYEQYF,TRBJ2-7,TRBV28
CASSPRQTPNTEAFF,TRBJ1-1,TRBV6-5
CASSAVRLEYYEQYF,TRBJ2-7,TRBV7-2
CASSLYQGIRSPLHF,TRBJ1-6,TRBV5-6
CASTPGGDTDTQYF,TRBJ2-3,TRBV6-5
CASSQNQGAQYEQYF,TRBJ2-7,TRBV9
CASSQGSNNYGYTF,TRBJ1-2,TRBV3-1/TRBV3-2
CASSVEGASSYNEQFF,TRBJ2-1,TRBV6-1
CASSRGGQGYEQYF,TRBJ2-7,TRBV13
CASSSQLAIYDGGQYF,TRBJ2-7,TRBV6-5
CAWSAGVSTEAFF,TRBJ1-1,TRBV30
CASSLPLRDTQYF,TRBJ2-3,TRBV2
CAWSAQGGTEAFF,TRBJ1-1,TRBV30
CASSFSPSGGAVELFF,TRBJ2-2,TRBV5-1
CASSLALQGNYGYTF,TRBJ1-2,TRBV7-8
CASSLVGTSGSPLHF,TRBJ1-6,TRBV7-6
CASRTGTGVGYTF,TRBJ1-2,TRBV6-5
CASSLSAGVYSNEQFF,TRBJ2-1,TRBV7-3
CAWIRAGGGNYGYTF,TRBJ1-2,TRBV30
CASRPSPTGYTF,TRBJ1-2,TRBV28
CASSFRDRGNYEQYF,TRBJ2-7,TRBV5-1
CASRPGGAGGYTF,TRBJ1-2,TRBV12-3/TRBV12-4
CAITMNPPNTEAFF,TRBJ1-1,TRBV10-3